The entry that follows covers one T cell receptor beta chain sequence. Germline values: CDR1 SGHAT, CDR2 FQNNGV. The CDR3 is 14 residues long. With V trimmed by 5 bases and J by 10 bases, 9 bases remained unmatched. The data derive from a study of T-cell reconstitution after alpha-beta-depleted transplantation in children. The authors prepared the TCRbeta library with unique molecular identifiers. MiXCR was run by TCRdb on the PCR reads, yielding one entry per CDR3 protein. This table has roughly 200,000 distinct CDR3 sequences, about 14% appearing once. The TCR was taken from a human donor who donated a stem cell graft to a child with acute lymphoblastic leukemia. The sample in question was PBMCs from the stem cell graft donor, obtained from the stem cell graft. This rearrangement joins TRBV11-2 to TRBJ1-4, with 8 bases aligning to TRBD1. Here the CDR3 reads CASSATGDPTKLFF. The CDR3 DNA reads TGTGCCAGCAGCGCGACAGGGGACCCAACAAAACTGTTTTTT.